This T cell receptor (beta chain) was observed in a study of Ad26.COV2.S vaccination and SARS-CoV-2 variants. Study-wide background: The donor belonged to the COV1001 Ad26.COV2.S trial arm. Study-level points and caveats: Recipients given vaccine exceeded placebo recipients in spike-specific TCR breadth.

A note on this clone: What it binds is unknown.

Generated by immunoSEQ multiplex PCR, the TCRdb table keeps only in-frame clones and is missing some. The sample carries fewer than 800,000 clones, about 89% recorded once. Treatment reported: some 19 received Ad26.COV2.S at low or high dose, single or two shots; several received placebo; per-sample allocation not given. Collection of samples fell on day 63 after the first vaccine or placebo injection. This CDR3 spans 16 amino acids. CDR1 is LGHNA, CDR2 YNFKEQ, per germline. The ends were cut back, 3 bases at V and 0 bases at J, with 15 bases in the middle. The rearrangement links TRBV4-2 to TRBJ2-7; no definite D call. The sequence was collected from a person between 18 and 65 years old who received the Ad26.COV2.S COVID-19 vaccine or a placebo. Material: peripheral blood, obtained in a trial of Ad26.COV2.S vaccine versus placebo. This CDR3 reads CASSHESGRNSYEQYF. The CDR3 bases are TGTGCCAGCAGCCACGAGAGTGGACGGAACTCCTACGAGCAGTACTTC.